The T cell receptor beta chain described here comes from a study of blood T cells in healthy people across ages. This CDR3 spans 16 amino acids. Germline V lookup: CDR1 MNHNS, CDR2 SASEGT. The ends were cut back, 7 bases at V and 1 base at J, with 14 bases in the middle. This clonotype was seen once. The second PCR ran about 6 to 12 cycles with a sample-barcoded 5' primer and J-beta primers. Tags on each cDNA molecule came from a template-switch adaptor with 12 random nucleotides. TCRdb recomputed calls from the 5' RACE reads with MiXCR, one row per CDR3 protein. The data show about 2 million distinct CDR3 sequences, around 48% seen once.

The TCR originated in a woman in her thirties or forties in good health. The V gene is TRBV6-1, the J gene TRBJ2-6; TRBD1 is a possible D gene (5 bases). The sequenced material came from blood. The CDR3 DNA is TGTGCCAGCATTCTAACCAGGGTATCTGGGGCCAACGTCCTGACTTTC. Amino acid sequence: CASILTRVSGANVLTF.